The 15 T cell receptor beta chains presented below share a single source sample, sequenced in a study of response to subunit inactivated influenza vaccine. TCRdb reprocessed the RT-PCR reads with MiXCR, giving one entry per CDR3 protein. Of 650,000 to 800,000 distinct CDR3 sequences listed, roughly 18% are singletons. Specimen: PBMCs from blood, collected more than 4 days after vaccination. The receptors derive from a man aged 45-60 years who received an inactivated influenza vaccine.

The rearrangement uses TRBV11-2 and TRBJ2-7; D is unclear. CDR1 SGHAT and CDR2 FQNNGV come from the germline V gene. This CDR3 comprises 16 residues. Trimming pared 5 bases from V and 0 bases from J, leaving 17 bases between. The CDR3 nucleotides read TGTGCCAGCAGCGGCCGTGGGCGCAGTGGCTCCTACGAGCAGTACTTC. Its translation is CASSGRGRSGSYEQYF.

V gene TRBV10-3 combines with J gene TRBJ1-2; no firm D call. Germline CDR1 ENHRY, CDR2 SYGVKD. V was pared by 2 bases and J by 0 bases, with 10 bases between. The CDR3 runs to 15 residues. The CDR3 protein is CAISEPRSSNYGYTF. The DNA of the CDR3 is TGTGCCATCAGTGAGCCCAGGTCTTCTAACTATGGCTACACCTTC.

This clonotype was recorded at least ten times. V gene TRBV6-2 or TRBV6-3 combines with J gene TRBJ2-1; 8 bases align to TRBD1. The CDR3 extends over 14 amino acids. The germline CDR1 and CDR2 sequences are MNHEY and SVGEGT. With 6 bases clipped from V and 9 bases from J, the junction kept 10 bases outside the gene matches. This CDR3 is CASRDQGARTEQFF. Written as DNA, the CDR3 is TGTGCCAGCAGAGACCAGGGGGCGCGTACTGAGCAGTTCTTC.

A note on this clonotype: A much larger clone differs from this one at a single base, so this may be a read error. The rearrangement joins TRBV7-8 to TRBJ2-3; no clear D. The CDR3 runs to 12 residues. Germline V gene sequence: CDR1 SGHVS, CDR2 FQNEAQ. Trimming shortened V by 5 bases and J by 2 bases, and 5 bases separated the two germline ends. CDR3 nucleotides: TGTGCCAGCAGCAAAACCACAGATACGCAGTATTTT. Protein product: CASSKTTDTQYF.

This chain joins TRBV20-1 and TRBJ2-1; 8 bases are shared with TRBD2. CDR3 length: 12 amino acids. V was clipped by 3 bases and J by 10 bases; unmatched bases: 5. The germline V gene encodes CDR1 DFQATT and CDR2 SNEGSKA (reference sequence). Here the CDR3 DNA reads TGCAGTGCTAGCGGGAGGGACGTCGAGCAGTTCTTC. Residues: CSASGRDVEQFF.

CDR3 nucleotide sequence: TGTGCCAGCAGCATCGGACAGAACTATTGGCCCGAAGAGACCCAGTACTTC. It specifies CASSIGQNYWPEETQYF. V and J are TRBV7-9 and TRBJ2-5, with a tentative D call TRBD1 (6 bases). The CDR3 length is 17 residues. Germline V lookup: CDR1 SEHNR, CDR2 FQNEAQ (reference sequence). Trimming stripped 5 bases from V and 3 bases from J, with 22 bases between. Looking up the rest from reference TRBV7-9 and TRBJ2-5 gives the full variable domain: DTGVSQNPRHKITKRGQNVTFRCDPISEHNRLYWYRQTLGQGPEFLTYFQNEAQLEKSRLLSDRFSAERPKGSFSTLEIQRTEQGDSAMYLCASSIGQNYWPEETQYFGPGTRLLVL.

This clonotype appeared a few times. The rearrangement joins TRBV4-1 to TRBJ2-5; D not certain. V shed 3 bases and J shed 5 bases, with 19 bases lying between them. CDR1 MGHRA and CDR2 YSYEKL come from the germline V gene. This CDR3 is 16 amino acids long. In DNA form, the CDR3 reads TGCGCCAGCAGCCATGGAGCCGGTGGAAAGGTTGAGACCCAGTACTTC. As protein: CASSHGAGGKVETQYF.

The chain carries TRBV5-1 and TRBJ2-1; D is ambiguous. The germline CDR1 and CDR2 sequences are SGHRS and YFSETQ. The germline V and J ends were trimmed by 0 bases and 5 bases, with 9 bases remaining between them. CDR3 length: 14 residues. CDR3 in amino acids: CASSLGSFDNEQFF. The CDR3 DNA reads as TGCGCCAGCAGCTTGGGGTCCTTCGACAATGAGCAGTTCTTC.

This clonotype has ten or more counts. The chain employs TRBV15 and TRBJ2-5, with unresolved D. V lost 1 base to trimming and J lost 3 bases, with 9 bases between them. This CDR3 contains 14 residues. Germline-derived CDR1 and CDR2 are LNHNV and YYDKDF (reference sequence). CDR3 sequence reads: CATSRVNREETQYF. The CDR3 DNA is TGTGCCACCAGCAGAGTTAACAGAGAAGAGACCCAGTACTTC.

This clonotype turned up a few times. The CDR3 sequence is CASRGTTSGSLHEQFF. The CDR3 nucleotides are TGTGCCAGCAGGGGGACGACTAGCGGGAGTTTGCATGAGCAGTTCTTC. The chain combines TRBV6-1 with TRBJ2-1; 12 nucleotides agree with TRBD2. The J segment lost 8 bases and the V segment lost 6 bases, leaving 11 bases of the junction unmatched. The CDR3 spans 16 residues. Germline loops: CDR1 MNHNS, CDR2 SASEGT.

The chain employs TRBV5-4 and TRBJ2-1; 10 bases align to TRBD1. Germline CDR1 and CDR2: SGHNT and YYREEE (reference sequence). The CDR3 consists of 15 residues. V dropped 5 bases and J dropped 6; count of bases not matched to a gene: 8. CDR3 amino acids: CASSKPGQGINEQFF. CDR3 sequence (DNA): TGTGCCAGCAGTAAACCGGGACAGGGGATCAATGAGCAGTTCTTC.

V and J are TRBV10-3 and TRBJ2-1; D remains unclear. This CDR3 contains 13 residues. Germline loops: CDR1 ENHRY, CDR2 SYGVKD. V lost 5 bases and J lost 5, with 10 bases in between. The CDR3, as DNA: TGTGCCATCAGTCCCATGGGGAACAATGAGCAGTTCTTC. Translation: CAISPMGNNEQFF.

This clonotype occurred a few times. CDR3 sequence: CATRPGTSGWNEQFF. The DNA of the CDR3 is TGTGCCACCAGGCCCGGGACTAGCGGTTGGAATGAGCAGTTCTTC. The rearrangement joins TRBV24-1 to TRBJ2-1; 11 positions agree with TRBD2. There are 15 residues in the CDR3. V trimming: 7 bases; J trimming: 7 bases; junction bases outside the gene matches: 8. From germline, CDR1 is KGHDR and CDR2 SFDVKD.

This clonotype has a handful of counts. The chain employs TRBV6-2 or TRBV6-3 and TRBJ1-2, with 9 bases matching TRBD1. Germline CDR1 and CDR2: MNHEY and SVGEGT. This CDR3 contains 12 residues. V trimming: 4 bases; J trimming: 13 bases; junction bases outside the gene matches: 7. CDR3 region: CASSFGQGRSTF. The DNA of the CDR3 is TGTGCCAGCAGTTTCGGACAGGGGAGGTCCACCTTC.

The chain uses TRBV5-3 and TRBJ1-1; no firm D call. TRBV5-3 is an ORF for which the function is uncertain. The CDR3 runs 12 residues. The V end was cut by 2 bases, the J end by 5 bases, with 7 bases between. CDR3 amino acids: CARSLMRTEAFF. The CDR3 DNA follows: TGTGCCAGAAGCTTAATGAGGACTGAAGCTTTCTTT.